The clone carrying this TCR beta chain showed up just a few times. Antigen specificity is unknown. One entry per CDR3 protein results from TCRdb running MiXCR on the reads. Seen here are hundreds of thousands of distinct CDR3 sequences, roughly 20% observed once, and the top ten hold around a sixth. The CDR3 sequence is 15 residues long. V lost 3 bases to trimming and J lost 2 bases; unmatched junction nucleotides: 5. Germline V gene data show CDR1 as SGHRS and CDR2 as YFSETQ. This entry comes from a study of T cell repertoires in cytomegalovirus infection. Overall study context: Signatures in public TCR beta sequences pointed to both CMV infection and matching HLA type.

Whole-study findings and limits: Using cumulative public TCR beta family frequency, the authors identified those who carried CMV together with the relevant HLA.

This TCR was recovered from a human donor in good health (CMV status not recorded). Some clones in this sample may be carry-over from other donors' samples. The sample consisted of CD8+ T cells from PBMCs. The V and J genes are TRBV5-1 and TRBJ1-5; TRBD1 aligns across 7 bases. CDR3 in amino acids: CASSWTTGGNQPQHF. The CDR3 nucleotides are TGCGCCAGCAGCTGGACAACAGGGGGCAATCAGCCCCAGCATTTT.